These 15 T cell receptor beta chains share one sample of origin, sequenced in a study of blood T cell repertoires in COVID-19. Assay used: immunoSEQ multiplex PCR; TCRdb lists only in-frame clones, some missing. The sample includes about 170,000 clones, roughly 88% of them seen just once. Sequencing was performed on peripheral blood. The receptors here all came from a woman in her sixties with acute or convalescent COVID-19.

V and J are TRBV6-6 and TRBJ2-7, with TRBD1 matching over 10 bases. This CDR3 spans 15 amino acids. The ends lost 2 bases at V and 5 bases at J; junction bases unmatched: 6. Germline CDR1 MNHNY, CDR2 SVGAGI (reference sequence). The CDR3 DNA reads as TGTGCCAGCAGTTACCCGGGACAGGGGTTGGACGAGCAGTACTTC. This gives the protein CASSYPGQGLDEQYF.

This clone has a handful of counts. The genes are TRBV9 and TRBJ2-2; weak D call: TRBD1 (6 bases). The CDR3 covers 15 residues. The V end was cut by 2 bases, the J end by 4 bases, with 12 bases between. Per germline, CDR1 SGDLS and CDR2 YYNGEE. CDR3 amino acids: CASSVGTLTTGELFF. The CDR3 coding sequence is TGTGCCAGCAGCGTGGGGACATTGACCACCGGGGAGCTGTTTTTT.

This clone occurred once. V and J are TRBV7-2 and TRBJ2-5, with 14 bases identical to TRBD2. This CDR3 contains 17 residues. Per the germline V gene, CDR1 is SGHTA and CDR2 is FQGNSA. V gave up 3 bases and J gave up 5 bases; unmatched junction bases: 8. CDR3 nucleotide sequence: TGTGCCAGCAGCTTCAGGGGACTAGCGGGGGTAGGGGAGACCCAGTACTTC. It is translated as CASSFRGLAGVGETQYF.

The J gene is TRBJ1-4, the V gene TRBV28; 7 bases line up with TRBD1. This CDR3 region has 14 residues. The V segment lost 3 bases and the J segment 4 bases; nucleotides outside the gene matches: 2. Germline CDR1 MDHEN, CDR2 SYDVKM. In DNA, the CDR3 is TGTGCCAGCAGTTTTGGGGACAGTAATGAAAAACTGTTTTTT. Protein product: CASSFGDSNEKLFF.

This sequence joins TRBV4-1 and TRBJ1-2; 7 bases match TRBD1. Germline CDR1 and CDR2: MGHRA and YSYEKL. The CDR3 extends over 17 amino acids. The CDR3 loop reads CTRTSWSGTVANYGYTF. The CDR3 coding sequence is TGCACACGTACAAGTTGGTCGGGGACAGTAGCTAACTATGGCTACACCTTC.

J is TRBJ1-2 and V is TRBV5-8, with D uncertain. V lost 4 bases and J 5 bases, leaving 15 bases between the germline ends. Germline V gene data show CDR1 as SGHTS and CDR2 as YDEGEE. The CDR3 totals 14 residues. CDR3 sequence: CASSRTLLGYGYTF. For the CDR3, the DNA is TGTGCCAGCAGCCGGACCCTACTAGGGTATGGCTACACCTTC.

This clone was detected a few times. This chain links TRBV7-2 with TRBJ1-1; 9 bases are a match to TRBD1. With 2 bases clipped from V and 5 bases from J, the junction kept 6 bases outside the gene matches. CDR3 size: 15 residues. CDR1 is SGHTA and CDR2 is FQGNSA in the germline V gene. The CDR3 coding sequence is TGTGCCAGCAGCTTAACGGGACAGGGTTATACTGAAGCTTTCTTT. This sequence encodes CASSLTGQGYTEAFF.

The rearrangement uses TRBV24-1 and TRBJ2-7; 9 bases are shared with TRBD1. The junction had 7 bases not matched to a gene; V was cut back by 4 bases and J by 7 bases. The CDR3 is 14 residues long. Germline assignment: CDR1 KGHDR and CDR2 SFDVKD. The CDR3 bases are TGTGCCACCAGTGACCCGGGACAGGGTTGGGAGCAGTACTTC. Translation gives CATSDPGQGWEQYF.

This clone was counted only a few times. The chain recombines TRBV14 with TRBJ1-2, with D maybe TRBD1 (5 bases). Germline values: CDR1 SGHDN, CDR2 FVKESK. The CDR3 covers 13 residues. Trimming took 5 bases from V and 5 from J, leaving 12 bases between them. CDR3 region: CASSSIRDYGYTF. CDR3 nucleotides: TGTGCCAGCAGCTCGATCAGGGATTATGGCTACACCTTC.

A single count supports this clone. The chain recombines TRBV19 with TRBJ2-5, with a tentative D call TRBD2 (6 bases). CDR1 and CDR2 (germline): LNHDA, SQIVND (reference sequence). V lost 2 bases to trimming and J lost 1 base, with 11 bases between them. This CDR3 is built from 15 residues. CDR3 residues: CASSIQGLPQETQYF. CDR3 sequence (DNA): TGTGCCAGTAGTATACAGGGACTTCCCCAAGAGACCCAGTACTTC.

This chain connects TRBV6-5 to TRBJ2-3; D possibly corresponds to TRBD2 (6 bases). V lost 0 bases to trimming and J lost 6 bases, with 13 bases between them. Germline CDR1 MNHEY, CDR2 SVGAGI. The CDR3 has 15 residues. The CDR3 spells CASSYSGTGMDTQYF. The CDR3 coding sequence is TGTGCCAGCAGTTACTCGGGGACTGGGATGGATACGCAGTATTTT.

The V and J genes are TRBV6-6 and TRBJ1-5; D is possibly TRBD1 (6 bases). The V gene's germline CDR1 is MNHNY and CDR2 SVGAGI (reference sequence). This CDR3 has 16 residues. V dropped 10 bases and J dropped 1 base, with 20 bases sitting between them. The CDR3 here is CATRSQGRLSNQPQHF. CDR3 bases: TGTGCCACCCGAAGTCAGGGGCGCCTGAGCAATCAGCCCCAGCATTTT.

The CDR3 region is CASSSGGTDTQYF. DNA of the CDR3: TGTGCCAGCAGTAGTGGAGGCACAGATACGCAGTATTTT. V and J are TRBV6-2 or TRBV6-3 and TRBJ2-3; D is unresolved. This CDR3 contains 13 residues. V lost 5 bases and J lost 1, with 7 bases in between. Germline assignment: CDR1 MNHEY and CDR2 SVGEGT.

As regards this clone: Other DNA sequences in this specimen translate into the identical CDR3. The chain recombines TRBV7-9 with TRBJ1-2, with 11 bases lining up with TRBD1. CDR1 is SEHNR and CDR2 is FQNEAQ in the germline V gene (reference sequence). V gave up 2 bases and J gave up 7 bases; unmatched junction bases: 3. The CDR3 runs 14 residues. The CDR3 spells CASSLPGQGGGYTF. The DNA for the CDR3 is TGTGCCAGCAGCTTACCGGGACAGGGGGGTGGCTACACCTTC.

The chain is built from TRBV2 and TRBJ1-2; 11 bases line up with TRBD1. V lost 3 bases and J lost 4; bases outside the gene matches: 4. The CDR3 has 15 amino acids. Germline V gene lookup returns CDR1 SNHLY and CDR2 FYNNEI. CDR3 nucleotides: TGTGCCAGCAGTGATTGGACAGGGGGCGGCTATGGCTACACCTTC. Protein: CASSDWTGGGYGYTF.